Listed here are 28 T cell receptor beta chains from one sample, sequenced in a study of metastatic and nonmetastatic thyroid tumors. All patients were treatment-naive before thyroid surgery. TCRdb re-clonotyped the PCR reads through MiXCR. The sample includes around 20,000 clones, roughly a quarter of them seen just once. The sequenced sample consisted of tumor tissue. These TCRs come from a female donor with papillary thyroid cancer or a benign thyroid nodule (not recorded which). Some clones in this sample may be carry-over from other donors' samples.

This clone came up a few times. V gene TRBV2 combines with J gene TRBJ1-3, with D possibly matching TRBD1 (6 bases). The germline V gene has CDR1 SNHLY and CDR2 FYNNEI. The CDR3 contains 15 residues. The V end lost 3 bases, the J end lost 0 bases, and 9 bases lay between the germline ends. CDR3 coding DNA: TGTGCCAGCAGTGATCGGGGGCTCTCTGGAAACACCATATATTTT. Its protein is CASSDRGLSGNTIYF.

The genes are TRBV28 and TRBJ1-4; no clear D. Germline V CDR1 and CDR2: MDHEN, SYDVKM. Trimming stripped 3 bases from V and 1 base from J, with 6 bases between. The CDR3 is 14 residues long. DNA of the CDR3: TGTGCCAGCAGTTTGTGGTTAACTAATGAAAAACTGTTTTTT. It is translated as CASSLWLTNEKLFF.

This clone was seen repeatedly, ten times or more. Other DNA sequences in this specimen translate into the identical CDR3. The chain employs TRBV3-1 and TRBJ2-3; 9 bases match TRBD2. Trimming at V came to 4 bases and at J to 0 bases, leaving 5 bases not matched to a gene. Germline CDR1 reads LGHDT; CDR2 reads YNNKEL (reference sequence). The CDR3 is made up of 16 amino acids. The CDR3 region has the DNA TGTGCCAGCAGCCCCCAAACTAGCGGGAGCACAGATACGCAGTATTTT. Protein: CASSPQTSGSTDTQYF.

This clone came up many times. The chain couples TRBV20-1 to TRBJ2-2; perhaps TRBD1 as D (6 bases). CDR1 DFQATT and CDR2 SNEGSKA come from the germline V gene (reference sequence). Trimming removed 0 bases from V and 5 bases from J, with 10 bases in between. The CDR3 loop spans 14 amino acids. In nucleotides, the CDR3 is TGCAGTGCTAGAGAGGACAGCCAGACCGGGGAGCTGTTTTTT. It translates to CSAREDSQTGELFF.

This chain connects TRBV28 to TRBJ2-7, with 7 bases matching TRBD1. The germline gives CDR1 MDHEN, CDR2 SYDVKM. The CDR3 has 14 amino acids. With V trimmed by 5 bases and J by 5 bases, 9 bases remained unmatched. CDR3 in DNA: TGTGCCAGCAGTACCGGGACAGCGGCCCACGAGCAGTACTTC. Protein sequence: CASSTGTAAHEQYF.

This clone was detected many times. V is TRBV6-5 and J is TRBJ1-1; tentatively, D is TRBD1 (5 bases). The V gene's germline CDR1 is MNHEY and CDR2 SVGAGI. The CDR3 runs to 16 residues. V was cut by 0 bases and J by 0 bases, with 11 bases left in between. CDR3 in amino acids: CASSYSRGSMNTEAFF. The CDR3 DNA reads TGTGCCAGCAGTTACTCGAGGGGATCGATGAACACTGAAGCTTTCTTT.

This clone appeared a few times. The rearrangement links TRBV6-2 or TRBV6-3 to TRBJ2-1; 9 bases match TRBD2. V dropped 6 bases and J dropped 9; count of bases not matched to a gene: 15. The CDR3 consists of 16 residues. Per the germline V gene, CDR1 is MNHEY and CDR2 is SVGEGT. The CDR3 is CASSSQDPGTSSEQFF. The CDR3 nucleotides are TGTGCCAGCAGCTCCCAAGACCCCGGGACTAGCAGTGAGCAGTTCTTC.

The chain uses TRBV5-1 and TRBJ2-7; D remains ambiguous. Germline loops: CDR1 SGHRS, CDR2 YFSETQ. The CDR3 loop spans 15 amino acids. Trimming pared 0 bases from V and 1 base from J, leaving 11 bases between. The CDR3 sequence: CASSLADENSYEQYF. CDR3 coding DNA: TGCGCCAGCAGCTTGGCCGATGAGAATTCCTACGAGCAGTACTTC. Filled out from reference TRBV5-1 and TRBJ2-7, the complete variable domain reads KAGVTQTPRYLIKTRGQQVTLSCSPISGHRSVSWYQQTPGQGLQFLFEYFSETQRNKGNFPGRFSGRQFSNSRSEMNVSTLELGDSALYLCASSLADENSYEQYFGPGTRLTVT.

The rearrangement links TRBV5-1 to TRBJ2-2; no clear D gene. Per germline, CDR1 SGHRS and CDR2 YFSETQ. V lost 0 bases and J 0 bases, leaving 9 bases between the germline ends. The CDR3 has 16 residues. The CDR3 is CASSLASFANTGELFF. The CDR3, as DNA: TGCGCCAGCAGCTTGGCATCGTTCGCGAACACCGGGGAGCTGTTTTTT.

V gene TRBV30 combines with J gene TRBJ2-7; the match to TRBD1 covers 9 bases. The CDR3 has 15 amino acids. J was trimmed by 0 bases and V by 3 bases; bases with no gene match: 6. Germline V gene sequence: CDR1 GTSNPN, CDR2 SVGIG (reference sequence). CDR3 sequence reads: CAWSSGTGSSYEQYF. Written as DNA, the CDR3 is TGTGCCTGGAGCTCCGGGACAGGGAGCTCCTACGAGCAGTACTTC. Full variable domain (rest looked up from reference TRBV30 and TRBJ2-7): SQTIHQWPATLVQPVGSPLSLECTVEGTSNPNLYWYRQAAGRGLQLLFYSVGIGQISSEVPQNLSASRPQDRQFILSSKKLLLSDSGFYLCAWSSGTGSSYEQYFGPGTRLTVT.

This clone occurred many times. V usage is TRBV28 and J usage is TRBJ1-5; D is unclear. CDR3 length: 17 residues. Germline values: CDR1 MDHEN, CDR2 SYDVKM. V was trimmed by 5 bases and J by 0 bases, leaving 17 bases between them. Written as DNA, the CDR3 is TGTGCCAGCAGTACCTTTACCCTCGGGTCTAGCAATCAGCCCCAGCATTTT. It yields the protein CASSTFTLGSSNQPQHF.

V gene TRBV20-1 combines with J gene TRBJ2-1, with 13 bases aligning to TRBD2. This CDR3 has 14 residues. Trimming took 1 base from V and 10 from J; bases not matched to a gene: 4. CDR1 and CDR2 from the germline V gene are DFQATT and SNEGSKA (reference sequence). The CDR3 protein is CSARGLAGGKEQFF. CDR3 coding DNA: TGCAGTGCTAGAGGACTAGCGGGAGGTAAGGAGCAGTTCTTC.

V gene TRBV28 combines with J gene TRBJ2-7; no clear D gene. The CDR3 runs to 16 residues. The V and J ends lost 4 bases and 0 bases respectively, with 16 bases between them. The germline CDR1 and CDR2 sequences are MDHEN and SYDVKM. CDR3 DNA sequence: TGTGCCAGCAGTTCAGCTGAGACGCGGAGCTCCTACGAGCAGTACTTC. It encodes CASSSAETRSSYEQYF.

Note on this clone: Its ends do not fully match the called genes, so a read error is possible. V is TRBV5-6 and J is TRBJ1-2; D may be TRBD1 (5 bases). The germline V gene has CDR1 SGHDT and CDR2 YYEEEE. CDR3 size: 15 residues. The CDR3 sequence is CAISLLGRASVGYTF. The CDR3 coding sequence is TGTGCCATCAGCTTGCTTGGCAGGGCCTCCGTCGGCTACACGTTC.

In this sample, this clone turned up many times. The CDR3 DNA reads as TGTGCCAGCAGCTTGTGGGGCTACGAGCAGTACTTC. Translation: CASSLWGYEQYF. This chain connects TRBV5-8 to TRBJ2-7, with D hard to call. Trimming took 1 base from V and 3 from J, leaving 5 bases between them. Germline V gene sequence: CDR1 SGHTS, CDR2 YDEGEE. The CDR3 covers 12 residues.

This clone was seen at least ten times. The same CDR3 can be traced to other DNA sequences in this sample. CDR3 nucleotide sequence: TGTGCCAGCACCTTGGGGGCTAGCGGGAGGGTAGCCCAAGAGACCCAGTACTTC. It yields the protein CASTLGASGRVAQETQYF. The rearrangement joins TRBV28 to TRBJ2-5; the match to TRBD2 covers 12 bases. CDR3 length equals 18 residues. Per germline, CDR1 MDHEN and CDR2 SYDVKM. The trim removed 7 bases at V and 1 base at J, leaving 13 bases unmatched.

This clone has ten or more counts. This chain connects TRBV5-1 to TRBJ2-1; a weak D match, TRBD2 (5 bases). V shed 2 bases and J shed 10 bases, with 16 bases lying between them. Germline CDR1 is SGHRS and CDR2 is YFSETQ. This CDR3 comprises 14 residues. CDR3 nucleotide sequence: TGCGCCAGCAGCTTACCGGTCGGGGTGCGGGAGCAGTTCTTC. As protein: CASSLPVGVREQFF.

The CDR3 region has the DNA TGTGCCAGCAGCTTAGGGAGCGGGAGCTCCTACAATGAGCAGTTCTTC. Encoded protein: CASSLGSGSSYNEQFF. The chain is built from TRBV11-2 and TRBJ2-1, with 8 bases aligning to TRBD2. V lost 1 base and J lost 0; bases outside the gene matches: 2. This CDR3 has 16 amino acids. Germline values: CDR1 SGHAT, CDR2 FQNNGV. The whole variable domain, remainder taken from reference TRBV11-2 and TRBJ2-1, is EAGVAQSPRYKIIEKRQSVAFWCNPISGHATLYWYQQILGQGPKLLIQFQNNGVVDDSQLPKDRFSAERLKGVDSTLKIQPAKLEDSAVYLCASSLGSGSSYNEQFFGPGTRLTVL.

This chain connects TRBV30 to TRBJ1-2; the D gene is possibly TRBD1 (5 bases). The CDR3 extends over 13 amino acids. Germline V lookup: CDR1 GTSNPN, CDR2 SVGIG (reference sequence). Trimming stripped 4 bases from V and 5 bases from J, with 14 bases between. CDR3 sequence reads: CAWITGGEYGYTF. CDR3 DNA sequence: TGTGCCTGGATCACAGGAGGGGAATATGGCTACACCTTC.

This clone was detected many times. The chain is built from TRBV15 and TRBJ2-3; 9 nucleotides align to TRBD2. From germline, CDR1 is LNHNV and CDR2 YYDKDF (reference sequence). CDR3 length: 17 amino acids. The V segment lost 0 bases and the J segment 3 bases; nucleotides outside the gene matches: 7. In DNA form, the CDR3 reads TGTGCCACCAGCAGAGATCGAGGACTAGCGTCAACAGATACGCAGTATTTT. Translated: CATSRDRGLASTDTQYF.

The chain has TRBV27 and TRBJ1-5; D is unresolved. V lost 6 bases to trimming and J lost 3 bases, with 9 bases between them. Germline V CDR1 and CDR2: MNHEY, SMNVEV (reference sequence). The CDR3 is 13 residues long. The DNA for the CDR3 is TGTGCCAGCAGATTCCCTCCCAATCAGCCCCAGCATTTT. The encoded protein is CASRFPPNQPQHF.

This clone was observed many times. The chain combines TRBV20-1 with TRBJ2-7; the match to TRBD2 covers 8 bases. V was pared by 0 bases and J by 3 bases, with 10 bases of the junction left unmatched. This CDR3 comprises 16 residues. Germline V gene sequence: CDR1 DFQATT, CDR2 SNEGSKA (reference sequence). CDR3 region: CSARDRAGEKVYEQYF. CDR3 bases: TGCAGTGCTAGAGATCGAGCGGGAGAGAAGGTCTACGAGCAGTACTTC.

This clone is labeled as medium-sized. The chain couples TRBV20-1 to TRBJ2-1, with 11 nucleotides matching TRBD2. There are 16 residues in the CDR3. Germline loops: CDR1 DFQATT, CDR2 SNEGSKA (reference sequence). Germline trimming cut 2 bases from V and 8 bases from J; bases unmatched to any gene: 11. CDR3 coding DNA: TGCAGTGCTAGACCTTTAACTAGCGGGAGTTCCTATGAGCAGTTCTTC. Protein sequence: CSARPLTSGSSYEQFF.

Sample share makes this clone medium-sized. J is TRBJ2-7 and V is TRBV7-3, with TRBD2 identical over 11 bases. Trimming took 0 bases from V and 6 from J; bases not matched to a gene: 7. The CDR3 has 16 amino acids. Germline CDR1 reads SGHTA; CDR2 reads FQGTGA. CDR3 DNA: TGTGCCAGCAGCTTAACGTCAGGTAGCGGGAGGGGCGAGCAGTACTTC. Residues: CASSLTSGSGRGEQYF.

The J gene is TRBJ2-7, the V gene TRBV27, with D hard to call. CDR1 and CDR2 from the germline V gene are MNHEY and SMNVEV (reference sequence). The CDR3 covers 14 residues. Trimming pared 3 bases from V and 4 bases from J, leaving 13 bases between. The CDR3 DNA reads TGTGCCAGCAGTTTGGGGTCAGATAAGTACGAGCAGTACTTC. It encodes CASSLGSDKYEQYF.

In this sample, this clone turned up once. An end of the junction does not agree with germline; a read error may underlie this. This sequence joins TRBV20-1 and TRBJ1-1, with a possible D match to TRBD1 (5 bases). The CDR3 has 14 residues. Germline V CDR1 and CDR2: DFQATT, SNEGSKA (reference sequence). The DNA of the CDR3 is TGCAGTTCTCTAATTTACCCAGTGGGGACTGAGGCTTTCTTT. Its protein is CSSLIYPVGTEAFF.

By sample share, this clone is medium-sized. The chain is built from TRBV6-1 and TRBJ2-1, with 9 positions matching TRBD2. V lost 0 bases and J lost 5; bases outside the gene matches: 8. Germline-derived CDR1 and CDR2 are MNHNS and SASEGT. The CDR3 is made up of 17 amino acids. The CDR3 sequence: CASSEAGRVAGDNEQFF. The CDR3 DNA sequence: TGTGCCAGCAGTGAAGCCGGTCGCGTAGCGGGAGACAATGAGCAGTTCTTC.

This clone was counted between two and nine times. This could be a read error, since a much larger clone is one nucleotide away. The V gene is TRBV7-9, the J gene TRBJ1-1; D not certain. The CDR3 is 14 residues long. Germline V gives CDR1 SEHNR, CDR2 FQNEAQ (reference sequence). V was trimmed by 6 bases and J by 0 bases, leaving 11 bases between them. The CDR3 bases are TGTGCCAGCAGTGACGGGGTCATGAACACTGAAGCTTTCTTT. It encodes CASSDGVMNTEAFF.